The subject of this entry is one T cell receptor beta chain. Original handling: Reference gene primer amplification in the assay estimated nucleated cell counts. TCRdb's table, derived via immunoSEQ multiplex PCR, lists solely in-frame clones and lacks some. That table is the source of V, J and clone size, and D and trimming were worked out from the DNA. The data hold about 180,000 clones, with 70% to 90% observed a single time. The entry originates in a study of blood T cell repertoires in COVID-19. Looking at the study overall: COVID-19 samples, acute and convalescent, were from the United States, Italy and Spain. PBMCs, B-cell-depleted T cells, or T cells were the source of the cDNA or gDNA that made up the material.

Trimming at V came to 6 bases and at J to 5 bases, leaving 24 bases not matched to a gene. This CDR3 comprises 19 residues. Germline V gene data show CDR1 as MNHEY and CDR2 as SMNVEV (reference sequence). The clonotype originates from a human donor with active or convalescent COVID-19. The donor label of this sample is uncertain. V and J are TRBV27 and TRBJ2-7; 8 positions agree with TRBD1. The specimen sequenced was peripheral blood. CDR3 sequence: CASRRSPRLGQGLTDEQYF. In nucleotides, the CDR3 is TGTGCCAGCAGACGCAGCCCGCGCTTAGGACAGGGTTTAACTGACGAGCAGTACTTC.